This TCR beta chain was recorded in a study of CXCR3-negative and CXCR3-positive naive CD8 T cells. Every individual CD8+ T cell subset underwent sorting in triplicate at more than 250,000 cells apiece. Concerning this clonotype: Its antigen is as yet unknown.

This CDR3 comprises 13 residues. Germline CDR1 SGHVS, CDR2 FQNEAQ. All TRB cDNA libraries came from 5' RACE performed with UMI labels. From the 5' RACE reads, TCRdb lists one entry per CDR3 protein and no DNA. Its table lists 65,000 to 95,000 distinct CDR3 sequences. Study observations and caveats: The level of CXCR3 expression partially decreased after cryopreservation; the majority of assays used fresh PBMCs.

The J gene is TRBJ2-5, the V gene TRBV7-8; as DNA is missing, the TRBD2 call by TCRdb cannot be tested. Sequencing was carried out using naive CXCR3- CD8+ T cells from blood. Specified subset: CD45RO-CCR7+CD27+CD95- naive CD8+ T cells lacking CXCR3 (TNR3-). The source is a human donor in good health. Some clones in this sample may be carry-over from other donors' samples. CDR3 in amino acids: CATGGPAVETQYF.